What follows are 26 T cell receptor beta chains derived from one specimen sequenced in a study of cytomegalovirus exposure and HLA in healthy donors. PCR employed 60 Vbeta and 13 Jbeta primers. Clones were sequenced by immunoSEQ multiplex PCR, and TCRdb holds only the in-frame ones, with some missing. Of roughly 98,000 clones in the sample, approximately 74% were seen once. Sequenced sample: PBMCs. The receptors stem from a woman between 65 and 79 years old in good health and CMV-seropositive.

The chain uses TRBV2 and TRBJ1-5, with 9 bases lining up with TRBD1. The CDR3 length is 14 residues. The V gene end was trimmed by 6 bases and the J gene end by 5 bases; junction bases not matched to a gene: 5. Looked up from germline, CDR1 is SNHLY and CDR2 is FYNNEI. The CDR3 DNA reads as TGTGCCAGCAGCTCGGGACAGGGATATCAGCCCCAGCATTTT. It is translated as CASSSGQGYQPQHF.

This CDR3 reads CASSWRTAGSEQYF. The CDR3 DNA reads TGTGCCAGCAGCTGGCGGACCGCGGGCAGCGAGCAGTACTTC. The gene calls are TRBV11-2 and TRBJ2-7; the D gene is possibly TRBD2 (5 bases). V lost 4 bases and J 6 bases, leaving 16 bases between the germline ends. The CDR3 covers 14 residues. Germline CDR1 and CDR2: SGHAT and FQNNGV. Supplemented by reference TRBV11-2 and TRBJ2-7, the full variable domain reads EAGVAQSPRYKIIEKRQSVAFWCNPISGHATLYWYQQILGQGPKLLIQFQNNGVVDDSQLPKDRFSAERLKGVDSTLKIQPAKLEDSAVYLCASSWRTAGSEQYFGPGTRLTVT.

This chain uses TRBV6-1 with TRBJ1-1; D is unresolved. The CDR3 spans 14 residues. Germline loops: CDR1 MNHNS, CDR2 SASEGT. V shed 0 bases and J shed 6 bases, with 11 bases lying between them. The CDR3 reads CASSEAAGGAEAFF. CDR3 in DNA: TGTGCCAGCAGTGAAGCGGCAGGCGGGGCTGAAGCTTTCTTT.

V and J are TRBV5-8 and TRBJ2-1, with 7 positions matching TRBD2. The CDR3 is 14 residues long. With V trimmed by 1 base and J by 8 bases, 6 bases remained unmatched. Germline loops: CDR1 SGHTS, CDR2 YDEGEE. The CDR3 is CASSLWVAGHEQFF. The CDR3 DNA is TGTGCCAGCAGCTTGTGGGTAGCGGGTCATGAGCAGTTCTTC.

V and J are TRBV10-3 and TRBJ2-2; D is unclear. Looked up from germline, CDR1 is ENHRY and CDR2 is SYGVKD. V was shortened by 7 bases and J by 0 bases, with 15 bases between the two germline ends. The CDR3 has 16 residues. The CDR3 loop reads CAITGIGSPNTGELFF. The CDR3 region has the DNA TGTGCCATCACCGGAATAGGTAGCCCGAACACCGGGGAGCTGTTTTTT.

The CDR3 DNA is TGCGCCAGCAGCTATAGCGGGAGTTGGTCTTACGAGCAGTACTTC. This sequence encodes CASSYSGSWSYEQYF. The genes are TRBV5-1 and TRBJ2-7, with 9 positions matching TRBD2. The V and J ends lost 3 bases and 4 bases, in that order; junction bases with no gene match: 8. The CDR3 contains 15 residues. CDR1 and CDR2 (germline): SGHRS, YFSETQ.

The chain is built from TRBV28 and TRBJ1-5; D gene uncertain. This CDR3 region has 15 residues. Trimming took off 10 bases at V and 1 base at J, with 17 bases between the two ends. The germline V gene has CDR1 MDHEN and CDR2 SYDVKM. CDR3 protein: CATKLPLGSNQPQHF. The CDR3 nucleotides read TGTGCCACGAAACTCCCCTTGGGCAGCAATCAGCCCCAGCATTTT.

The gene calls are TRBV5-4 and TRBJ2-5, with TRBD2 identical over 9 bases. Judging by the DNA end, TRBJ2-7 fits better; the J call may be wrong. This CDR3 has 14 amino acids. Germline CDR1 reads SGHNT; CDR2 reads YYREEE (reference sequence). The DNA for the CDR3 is TGTGCCAGCAGCTCGACTAGCGGTTCCTACGAGCAGTACTTC. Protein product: CASSSTSGSYEQYF.

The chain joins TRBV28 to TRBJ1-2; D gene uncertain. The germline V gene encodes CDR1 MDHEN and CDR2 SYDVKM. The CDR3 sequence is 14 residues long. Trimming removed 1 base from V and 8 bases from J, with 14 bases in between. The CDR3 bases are TGTGCCAGCAGTTTATTAGGCCTCCGGAGCGGCTACACCTTC. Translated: CASSLLGLRSGYTF.

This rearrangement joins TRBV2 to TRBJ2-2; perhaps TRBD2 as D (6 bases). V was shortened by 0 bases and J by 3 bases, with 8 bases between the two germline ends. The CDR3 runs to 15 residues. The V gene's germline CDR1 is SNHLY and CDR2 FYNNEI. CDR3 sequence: CASSEAGGDTGELFF. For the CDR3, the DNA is TGTGCCAGCAGTGAAGCGGGAGGCGACACCGGGGAGCTGTTTTTT.

CDR3 amino acids: CASSHRQGSPNTEAFF. Here the CDR3 DNA reads TGTGCCAGCAGCCACAGACAGGGGAGCCCGAACACTGAAGCTTTCTTT. The chain links TRBV5-5 to TRBJ1-1, with 8 bases that match TRBD1. After removal of 4 bases from V and 1 base from J, the junction contained 9 bases not matched to a gene. Germline V lookup: CDR1 SGHKS, CDR2 YYEKEE (reference sequence). The CDR3 runs to 16 residues.

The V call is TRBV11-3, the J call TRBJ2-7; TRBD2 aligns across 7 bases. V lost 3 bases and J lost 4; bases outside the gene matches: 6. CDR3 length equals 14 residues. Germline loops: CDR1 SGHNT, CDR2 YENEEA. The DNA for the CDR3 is TGTGCCAGCAGCTTCGCTGGGGGGGATTACGAGCAGTACTTC. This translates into CASSFAGGDYEQYF.

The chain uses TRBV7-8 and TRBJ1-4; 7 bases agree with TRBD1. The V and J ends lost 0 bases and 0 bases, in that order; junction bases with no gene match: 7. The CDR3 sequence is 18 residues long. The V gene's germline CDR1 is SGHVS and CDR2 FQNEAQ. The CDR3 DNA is TGTGCCAGCAGCTTAGCGCGACAGGGATTTGCAACTAATGAAAAACTGTTTTTT. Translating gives CASSLARQGFATNEKLFF.

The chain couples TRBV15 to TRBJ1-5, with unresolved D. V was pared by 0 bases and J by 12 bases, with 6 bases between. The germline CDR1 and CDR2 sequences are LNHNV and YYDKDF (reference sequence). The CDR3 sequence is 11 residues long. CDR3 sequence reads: CATSRDGHQHF. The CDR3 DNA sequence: TGTGCCACCAGCAGAGATGGGCACCAGCATTTT.

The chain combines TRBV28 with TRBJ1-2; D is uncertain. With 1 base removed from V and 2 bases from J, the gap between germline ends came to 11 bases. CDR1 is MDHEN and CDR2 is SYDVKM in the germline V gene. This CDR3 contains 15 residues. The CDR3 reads CASSLSREWNYGYTF. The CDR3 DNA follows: TGTGCCAGCAGTTTATCCCGTGAGTGGAACTATGGCTACACCTTC.

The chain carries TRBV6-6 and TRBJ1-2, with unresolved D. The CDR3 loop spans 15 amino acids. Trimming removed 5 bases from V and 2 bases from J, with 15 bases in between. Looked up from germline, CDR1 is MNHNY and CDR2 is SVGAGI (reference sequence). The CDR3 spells CASSNRAGGNYGYTF. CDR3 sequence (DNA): TGTGCCAGCAGTAATCGGGCTGGAGGGAACTATGGCTACACCTTC.

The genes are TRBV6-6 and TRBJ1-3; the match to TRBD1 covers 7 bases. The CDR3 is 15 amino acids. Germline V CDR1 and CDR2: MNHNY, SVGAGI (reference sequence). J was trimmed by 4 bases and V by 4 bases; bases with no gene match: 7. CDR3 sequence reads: CASSLDPGQGNTIYF. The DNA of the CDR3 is TGTGCCAGCAGTTTAGACCCGGGACAGGGAAACACCATATATTTT.

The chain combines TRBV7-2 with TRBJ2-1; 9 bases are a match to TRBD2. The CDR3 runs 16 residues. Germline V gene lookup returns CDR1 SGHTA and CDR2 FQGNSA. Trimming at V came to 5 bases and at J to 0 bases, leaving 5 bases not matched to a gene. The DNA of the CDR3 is TGTGCCAGCAGCCCAGTTAGCGGGAGCTCCTACAATGAGCAGTTCTTC. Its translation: CASSPVSGSSYNEQFF.

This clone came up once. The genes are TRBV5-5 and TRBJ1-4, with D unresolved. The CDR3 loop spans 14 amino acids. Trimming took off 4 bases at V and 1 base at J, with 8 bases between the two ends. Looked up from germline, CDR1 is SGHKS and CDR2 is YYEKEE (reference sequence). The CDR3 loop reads CASSPGVTNEKLFF. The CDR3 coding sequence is TGTGCCAGCAGCCCCGGGGTAACTAATGAAAAACTGTTTTTT.

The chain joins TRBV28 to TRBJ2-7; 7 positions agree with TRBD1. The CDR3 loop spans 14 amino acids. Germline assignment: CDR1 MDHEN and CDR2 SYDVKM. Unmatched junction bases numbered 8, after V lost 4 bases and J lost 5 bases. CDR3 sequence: CASSSPGGAHEQYF. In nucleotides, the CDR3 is TGTGCCAGCAGTTCACCAGGGGGTGCCCACGAGCAGTACTTC.

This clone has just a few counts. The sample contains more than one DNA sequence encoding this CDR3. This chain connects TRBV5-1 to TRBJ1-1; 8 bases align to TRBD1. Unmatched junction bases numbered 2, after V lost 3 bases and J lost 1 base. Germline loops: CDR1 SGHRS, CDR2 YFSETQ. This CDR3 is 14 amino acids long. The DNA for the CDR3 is TGCGCCAGCAGCTCCGGGACAGGGAACACTGAAGCTTTCTTT. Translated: CASSSGTGNTEAFF.

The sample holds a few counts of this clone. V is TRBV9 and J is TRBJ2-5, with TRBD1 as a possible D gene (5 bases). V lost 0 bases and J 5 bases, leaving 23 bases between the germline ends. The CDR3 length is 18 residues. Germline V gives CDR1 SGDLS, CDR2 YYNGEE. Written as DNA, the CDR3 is TGTGCCAGCAGCGTAGTTGCAAGAGGTGACAGCCATCGGGAGACCCAGTACTTC. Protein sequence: CASSVVARGDSHRETQYF.

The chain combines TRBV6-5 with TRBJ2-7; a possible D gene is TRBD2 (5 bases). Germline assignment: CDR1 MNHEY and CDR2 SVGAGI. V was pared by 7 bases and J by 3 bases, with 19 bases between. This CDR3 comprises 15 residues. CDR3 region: CASTPTGNTIYEQYF. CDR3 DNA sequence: TGTGCCAGCACTCCGACCGGGAACACGATCTACGAGCAGTACTTC.

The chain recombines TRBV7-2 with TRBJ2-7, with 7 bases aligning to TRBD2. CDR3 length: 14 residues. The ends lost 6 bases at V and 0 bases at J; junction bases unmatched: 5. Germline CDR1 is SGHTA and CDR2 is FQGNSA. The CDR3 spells CASSGGGYSYEQYF. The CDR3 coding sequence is TGTGCCAGCAGTGGGGGGGGATACTCCTACGAGCAGTACTTC.

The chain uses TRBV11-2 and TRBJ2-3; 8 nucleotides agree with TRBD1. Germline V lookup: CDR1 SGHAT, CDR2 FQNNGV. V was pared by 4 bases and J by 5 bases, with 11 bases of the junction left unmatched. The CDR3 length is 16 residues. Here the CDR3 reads CASSSGSRGHEDTQYF. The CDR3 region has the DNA TGTGCCAGCAGCTCGGGGAGCAGGGGGCATGAAGATACGCAGTATTTT.

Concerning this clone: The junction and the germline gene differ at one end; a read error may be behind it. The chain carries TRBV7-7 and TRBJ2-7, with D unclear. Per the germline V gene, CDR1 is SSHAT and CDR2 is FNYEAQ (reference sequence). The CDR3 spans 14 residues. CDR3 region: CASSLTAGSYEQYF. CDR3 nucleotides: TGTGCTAGCAGCTTAACAGCCGGATCCTACGAGCAGTACTTC.